A selection of T cell receptor beta chains follows, all from one sample in a study of blood T cell repertoires in COVID-19. The method was immunoSEQ multiplex PCR; TCRdb's version includes in-frame clones alone and lacks a portion of them. Here the sample spans about 250,000 clones, about nine tenths being singletons. The source material was PBMCs or T cells enriched from blood (not recorded which). The source is a man between 18 and 29 years old who had recovered from COVID-19. Both conserved end residues are part of each CDR3. A D gene is named only where the DNA matches it firmly. A clone size is listed for some rows: how often the clone was seen (once, few, many), or a class if it is expanded.

v_gene: TRBV27
abundance: few
j_gene: TRBJ1-3
d_gene: TRBD1
CDR3aa: CASSRDRAPGNTIYF
CDR3nt: TGTGCCAGCAGCCGAGACAGGGCGCCTGGAAACACCATATATTTT

v_gene: TRBV5-1
abundance: once
j_gene: TRBJ2-2
d_gene: NA
CDR3aa: CASSPPVDTGELFF
CDR3nt: TGCGCCAGCAGCCCCCCGGTCGACACCGGGGAGCTGTTTTTT

v_gene: TRBV19
abundance: few
j_gene: TRBJ2-5
d_gene: NA
CDR3aa: CASSKTRKGTSALIQETQYF
CDR3nt: TGTGCCAGTAGTAAGACTCGGAAAGGGACTTCAGCATTGATCCAAGAGACCCAGTACTTC

v_gene: TRBV18
abundance: NA
j_gene: TRBJ1-2
d_gene: NA
CDR3aa: CASSPMKQNYGYTF
CDR3nt: TGTGCCAGCTCACCGATGAAACAGAACTATGGCTACACCTTC

v_gene: TRBV3-1/TRBV3-2
abundance: NA
j_gene: TRBJ2-2
d_gene: NA
CDR3aa: CASSGGSGELFF
CDR3nt: TGTGCCAGCAGCGGCGGATCCGGGGAGCTGTTTTTT

v_gene: TRBV5-4
abundance: NA
j_gene: TRBJ1-2
d_gene: TRBD1
CDR3aa: CASRSGQSNYGYTF
CDR3nt: TGTGCCAGCAGATCGGGACAGTCGAACTATGGCTACACCTTC

v_gene: TRBV9
abundance: once
j_gene: TRBJ2-1
d_gene: NA
CDR3aa: CASSPGLASNEQFF
CDR3nt: TGTGCCAGCAGCCCCGGGCTAGCGTCCAATGAGCAGTTCTTC

v_gene: TRBV5-1
abundance: NA
j_gene: TRBJ2-1
d_gene: NA
CDR3aa: CASRAGQGSYNEQFF
CDR3nt: TGCGCCAGCCGCGCCGGGCAGGGATCCTACAATGAGCAGTTCTTC

v_gene: TRBV3-1/TRBV3-2
abundance: few
j_gene: TRBJ1-2
d_gene: NA
CDR3aa: CASSQSGTQDGYTF
CDR3nt: TGTGCCAGCAGCCAATCCGGGACACAGGATGGCTACACCTTC

v_gene: TRBV19
abundance: NA
j_gene: TRBJ2-1
d_gene: TRBD2
CDR3aa: CASSIVGSGRNEQFF
CDR3nt: TGTGCCAGTAGTATAGTGGGAAGCGGGAGAAACGAGCAGTTCTTC

v_gene: TRBV4-1
abundance: NA
j_gene: TRBJ2-1
d_gene: NA
CDR3aa: CASSQVSGAGNEQFF
CDR3nt: TGCGCCAGCAGCCAAGTTAGCGGAGCAGGCAATGAGCAGTTCTTC

v_gene: TRBV5-1
abundance: NA
j_gene: TRBJ2-2
d_gene: TRBD2
CDR3aa: CASSLRGLAGTGELFF
CDR3nt: TGCGCCAGCAGCTTGCGGGGACTAGCGGGCACCGGGGAGCTGTTTTTT

v_gene: TRBV28
abundance: NA
j_gene: TRBJ2-7
d_gene: NA
CDR3aa: CASSPFRGSYEQYF
CDR3nt: TGTGCCAGCAGTCCCTTCCGCGGCTCCTACGAGCAGTACTTC

v_gene: TRBV11-3
abundance: NA
j_gene: TRBJ2-7
d_gene: TRBD2
CDR3aa: CASSPRDYTYEQYF
CDR3nt: TGTGCCAGCAGCCCCCGGGACTACACCTACGAGCAGTACTTC

v_gene: TRBV2
abundance: NA
j_gene: TRBJ1-5
d_gene: NA
CDR3aa: CASNGDKSYSNQPQHF
CDR3nt: TGTGCCAGCAACGGGGACAAATCCTATAGCAATCAGCCCCAGCATTTT

v_gene: TRBV9
abundance: NA
j_gene: TRBJ2-7
d_gene: TRBD2
CDR3aa: CASSVGNSGRSGEQYF
CDR3nt: TGTGCCAGCAGCGTAGGGAATAGCGGGAGGTCTGGCGAGCAGTACTTC

v_gene: TRBV5-6
abundance: NA
j_gene: TRBJ2-1
d_gene: NA
CDR3aa: CASSFGDRYEQFF
CDR3nt: TGTGCCAGCAGCTTCGGGGATCGGTATGAGCAGTTCTTC

v_gene: TRBV19
abundance: NA
j_gene: TRBJ2-1
d_gene: TRBD2
CDR3aa: CASTVTSADNEQFF
CDR3nt: TGTGCCAGTACCGTGACTAGCGCGGACAATGAGCAGTTCTTC

v_gene: TRBV28
abundance: NA
j_gene: TRBJ2-7
d_gene: TRBD2
CDR3aa: CASTVRGSGNEQYF
CDR3nt: TGTGCCAGCACCGTGAGGGGTAGCGGGAACGAGCAGTACTTC

v_gene: TRBV3-1/TRBV3-2
abundance: NA
j_gene: TRBJ2-5
d_gene: NA
CDR3aa: CASSHRRGAETQYF
CDR3nt: TGTGCCAGCAGCCACCGCCGGGGTGCGGAGACCCAGTACTTC

v_gene: TRBV6-5
abundance: NA
j_gene: TRBJ2-7
d_gene: TRBD1
CDR3aa: CASSPRDRTYEQYF
CDR3nt: TGTGCCAGCAGTCCCAGGGACAGGACCTACGAGCAGTACTTC

v_gene: TRBV4-1
abundance: NA
j_gene: TRBJ2-7
d_gene: TRBD2
CDR3aa: CASSQAAGGAYEQYF
CDR3nt: TGCGCCAGCAGCCAAGCGGCGGGGGGGGCTTACGAGCAGTACTTC

v_gene: TRBV7-3
abundance: NA
j_gene: TRBJ2-5
d_gene: TRBD1
CDR3aa: CASSLTTGTGETQYF
CDR3nt: TGTGCCAGCAGCTTAACGACAGGGACGGGAGAGACCCAGTACTTC

v_gene: TRBV5-1
abundance: NA
j_gene: TRBJ2-5
d_gene: TRBD2
CDR3aa: CASRLAGQETQYF
CDR3nt: TGCGCCAGCAGGTTAGCGGGCCAAGAGACCCAGTACTTC

v_gene: TRBV5-1
abundance: few
j_gene: TRBJ1-1
d_gene: NA
CDR3aa: CASSLVPGQNTEAFF
CDR3nt: TGCGCCAGCAGCTTGGTACCGGGACAGAACACTGAAGCTTTCTTT

v_gene: TRBV7-8
abundance: NA
j_gene: TRBJ2-1
d_gene: NA
CDR3aa: CASSPQGISYNEQFF
CDR3nt: TGTGCCAGCAGCCCACAGGGAATTTCCTACAATGAGCAGTTCTTC

v_gene: TRBV4-1
abundance: NA
j_gene: TRBJ1-1
d_gene: NA
CDR3aa: CASSQGTRMAEAFF
CDR3nt: TGCGCCAGCAGCCAAGGAACGCGAATGGCTGAAGCTTTCTTT

v_gene: TRBV6-1
abundance: NA
j_gene: TRBJ1-6
d_gene: NA
CDR3aa: CASSEAVGVLRSPLHF
CDR3nt: TGTGCCAGCAGTGAAGCGGTGGGTGTGTTGAGGTCACCCCTCCACTTT

v_gene: TRBV5-1
abundance: NA
j_gene: TRBJ1-1
d_gene: TRBD1
CDR3aa: CASSLGTGEAFF
CDR3nt: TGCGCCAGCAGCTTGGGGACAGGGGAAGCTTTCTTT

v_gene: TRBV6-5
abundance: NA
j_gene: TRBJ2-7
d_gene: TRBD2
CDR3aa: CASRKGLAAYEQYF
CDR3nt: TGTGCCAGCAGGAAGGGACTAGCGGCCTACGAGCAGTACTTC

v_gene: TRBV6-5
abundance: NA
j_gene: TRBJ2-5
d_gene: TRBD1
CDR3aa: CASRQGDSMETQYF
CDR3nt: TGTGCCAGCAGGCAGGGGGACAGTATGGAGACCCAGTACTTC

v_gene: TRBV5-4
abundance: NA
j_gene: TRBJ2-2
d_gene: TRBD2
CDR3aa: CASSQGLVNTGELFF
CDR3nt: TGTGCCAGCAGTCAAGGACTAGTGAACACCGGGGAGCTGTTTTTT

v_gene: TRBV6-1
abundance: NA
j_gene: TRBJ1-2
d_gene: TRBD1
CDR3aa: CASSEAAGGSSGYTF
CDR3nt: TGTGCCAGCAGTGAAGCAGCAGGGGGTTCGTCTGGCTACACCTTC

v_gene: TRBV11-2
abundance: NA
j_gene: TRBJ2-1
d_gene: TRBD2
CDR3aa: CASSPVGGSHNEQFF
CDR3nt: TGTGCCAGCAGCCCAGTGGGCGGGAGCCACAATGAGCAGTTCTTC

v_gene: TRBV10-3
abundance: NA
j_gene: TRBJ1-3
d_gene: TRBD1
CDR3aa: CAISGTGSGNTIYF
CDR3nt: TGTGCCATCAGTGGGACAGGGAGTGGAAACACCATATATTTT

v_gene: TRBV7-2
abundance: NA
j_gene: TRBJ2-2
d_gene: NA
CDR3aa: CASSLFLGNTGELFF
CDR3nt: TGTGCCAGCAGCTTATTTCTAGGGAACACCGGGGAGCTGTTTTTT

v_gene: TRBV7-3
abundance: NA
j_gene: TRBJ2-5
d_gene: NA
CDR3aa: CASSWVARETQYF
CDR3nt: TGTGCCAGCAGCTGGGTAGCACGAGAGACCCAGTACTTC

v_gene: TRBV24-1
abundance: once
j_gene: TRBJ2-1
d_gene: NA
CDR3aa: CATSDGDNEQFF
CDR3nt: TGTGCCACCAGTGACGGGGACAATGAGCAGTTCTTC

v_gene: TRBV28
abundance: NA
j_gene: TRBJ1-2
d_gene: NA
CDR3aa: CASSLFGSGEVGYTF
CDR3nt: TGTGCCAGCAGTTTATTTGGCTCCGGGGAAGTAGGCTACACCTTC

v_gene: TRBV6-5
abundance: NA
j_gene: TRBJ1-2
d_gene: NA
CDR3aa: CASSYSRDSDGYTF
CDR3nt: TGTGCCAGCAGTTACAGCAGGGACTCGGATGGCTACACCTTC

v_gene: TRBV7-9
abundance: NA
j_gene: TRBJ2-5
d_gene: TRBD1
CDR3aa: CASSQDRGIQETQYF
CDR3nt: TGTGCCAGCAGCCAAGACAGGGGAATCCAAGAGACCCAGTACTTC

v_gene: TRBV29-1
abundance: NA
j_gene: TRBJ1-5
d_gene: TRBD1
CDR3aa: CSVPAEPGTDSNQPQHF
CDR3nt: TGCAGCGTCCCCGCGGAACCCGGGACAGATAGCAATCAGCCCCAGCATTTT

v_gene: TRBV7-2
abundance: NA
j_gene: TRBJ2-7
d_gene: NA
CDR3aa: CASSLVPADSSYEQYF
CDR3nt: TGTGCCAGCAGCTTAGTTCCAGCGGACAGCTCCTACGAGCAGTACTTC

v_gene: TRBV19
abundance: NA
j_gene: TRBJ1-5
d_gene: NA
CDR3aa: CASSSGPQPQHF
CDR3nt: TGTGCCAGTAGTTCTGGGCCTCAGCCCCAGCATTTT

v_gene: TRBV11-2
abundance: NA
j_gene: TRBJ2-5
d_gene: TRBD2
CDR3aa: CASSLAGSMETQYF
CDR3nt: TGTGCCAGCAGTCTAGCGGGGTCAATGGAGACCCAGTACTTC

v_gene: TRBV7-2
abundance: NA
j_gene: TRBJ2-2
d_gene: NA
CDR3aa: CASSFTATGELFF
CDR3nt: TGTGCCAGCAGCTTTACAGCAACCGGGGAGCTGTTTTTT

v_gene: TRBV30
abundance: NA
j_gene: TRBJ1-3
d_gene: TRBD1
CDR3aa: CAWSARQGVFGNTIYF
CDR3nt: TGTGCCTGGAGCGCACGACAGGGGGTCTTTGGAAACACCATATATTTT

v_gene: TRBV7-2
abundance: NA
j_gene: TRBJ1-1
d_gene: TRBD1
CDR3aa: CASSIQGSMNTEAFF
CDR3nt: TGTGCCAGCAGCATACAGGGGAGCATGAACACTGAAGCTTTCTTT

v_gene: TRBV2
abundance: NA
j_gene: TRBJ1-4
d_gene: NA
CDR3aa: CASSASGFEKLFF
CDR3nt: TGTGCCAGCAGTGCATCGGGGTTTGAAAAACTGTTTTTT